This T cell receptor beta chain was observed in a study of T cells after yellow fever vaccination. Study-level findings and limits: Abundant clonotypes (contaminants from the bulk population) could be present in FACS-sorted repertoires.

This clonotype was counted ten times or more. Its antigen remains unknown. A single record per CDR3 protein comes from TCRdb applying MiXCR to the 5' RACE reads. The sample carries around 310,000 distinct CDR3 sequences, less than 4.5% recorded once. V dropped 4 bases and J dropped 5 bases, with 11 bases sitting between them. The CDR3 has 13 amino acids. Per the germline V gene, CDR1 is SGHRS and CDR2 is YFSETQ. The material sequenced was PBMCs, taken on the day of the yellow fever booster vaccination. The chain carries TRBV5-1 and TRBJ2-3, with no clear D. This TCR was sampled from a man between 18 and 35 years old who received the YFV17D yellow fever vaccine. For the CDR3, the DNA is TGCGCCAGCAGCACCCATCCGAGAGATACGCAGTATTTT. Translation gives CASSTHPRDTQYF.